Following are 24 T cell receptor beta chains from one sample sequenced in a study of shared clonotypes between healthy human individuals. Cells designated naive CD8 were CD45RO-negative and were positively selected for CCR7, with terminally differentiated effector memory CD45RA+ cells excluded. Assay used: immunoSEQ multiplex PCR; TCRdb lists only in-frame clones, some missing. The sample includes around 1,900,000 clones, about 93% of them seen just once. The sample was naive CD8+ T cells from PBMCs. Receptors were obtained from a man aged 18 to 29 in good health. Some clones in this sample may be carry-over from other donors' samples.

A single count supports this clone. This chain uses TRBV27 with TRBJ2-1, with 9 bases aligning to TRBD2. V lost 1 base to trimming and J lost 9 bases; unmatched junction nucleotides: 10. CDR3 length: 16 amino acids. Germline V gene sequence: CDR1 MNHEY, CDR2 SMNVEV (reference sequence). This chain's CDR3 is CASSLLAGGPIGEQFF. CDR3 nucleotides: TGTGCCAGCAGTTTATTGGCGGGAGGGCCGATTGGTGAGCAGTTCTTC.

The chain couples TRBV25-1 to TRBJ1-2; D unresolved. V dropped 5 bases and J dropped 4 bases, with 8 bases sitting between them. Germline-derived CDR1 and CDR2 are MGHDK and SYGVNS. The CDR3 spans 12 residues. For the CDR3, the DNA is TGTGCCAGCAGTCGGCCCAGCTATGGCTACACCTTC. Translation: CASSRPSYGYTF.

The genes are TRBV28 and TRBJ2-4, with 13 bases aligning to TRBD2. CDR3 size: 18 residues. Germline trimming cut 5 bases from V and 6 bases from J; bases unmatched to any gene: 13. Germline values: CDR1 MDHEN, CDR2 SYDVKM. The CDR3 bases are TGTGCCAGCAGTACACCCACTAGCGGGAGGGCCGTCGGAAACATTCAGTACTTC. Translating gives CASSTPTSGRAVGNIQYF.

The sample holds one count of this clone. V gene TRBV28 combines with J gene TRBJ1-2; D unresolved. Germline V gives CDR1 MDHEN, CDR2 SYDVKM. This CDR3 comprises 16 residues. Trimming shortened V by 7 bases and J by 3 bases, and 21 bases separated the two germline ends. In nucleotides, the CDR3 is TGTGCCAGCACTGGCGGAGCTACCCGAACCGACTATGGCTACACCTTC. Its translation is CASTGGATRTDYGYTF.

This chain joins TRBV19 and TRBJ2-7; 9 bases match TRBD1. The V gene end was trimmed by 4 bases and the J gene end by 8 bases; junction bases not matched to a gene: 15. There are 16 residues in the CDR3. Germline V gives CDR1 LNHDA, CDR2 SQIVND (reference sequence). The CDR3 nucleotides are TGTGCCAGTAGTACTCAGCACGGGGACAGGGAGATCCAGCAGTACTTC. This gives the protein CASSTQHGDREIQQYF.

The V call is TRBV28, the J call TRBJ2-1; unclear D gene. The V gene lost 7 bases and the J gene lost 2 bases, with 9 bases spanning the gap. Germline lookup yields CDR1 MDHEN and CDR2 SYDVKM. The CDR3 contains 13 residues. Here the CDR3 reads CASTIPAYNEQFF. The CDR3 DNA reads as TGTGCCAGCACCATCCCCGCCTACAATGAGCAGTTCTTC. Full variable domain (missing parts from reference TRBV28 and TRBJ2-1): DVKVTQSSRYLVKRTGEKVFLECVQDMDHENMFWYRQDPGLGLRLIYFSYDVKMKEKGDIPEGYSVSREKKERFSLILESASTNQTSMYLCASTIPAYNEQFFGPGTRLTVL.

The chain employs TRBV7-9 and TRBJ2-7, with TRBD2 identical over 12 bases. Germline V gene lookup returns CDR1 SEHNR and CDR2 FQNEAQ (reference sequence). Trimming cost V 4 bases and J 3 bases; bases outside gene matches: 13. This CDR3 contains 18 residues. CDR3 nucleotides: TGTGCCAGCAGCTCCCCCCGGACTAGCGGGAAAAGGTTCTACGAGCAGTACTTC. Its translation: CASSSPRTSGKRFYEQYF.

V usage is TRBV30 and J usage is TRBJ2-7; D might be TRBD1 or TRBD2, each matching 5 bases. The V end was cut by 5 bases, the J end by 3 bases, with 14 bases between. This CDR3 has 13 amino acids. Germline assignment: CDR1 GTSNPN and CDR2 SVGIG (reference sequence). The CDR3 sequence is CAWLPEGFYEQYF. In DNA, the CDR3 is TGTGCCTGGTTACCTGAGGGGTTCTACGAGCAGTACTTC.

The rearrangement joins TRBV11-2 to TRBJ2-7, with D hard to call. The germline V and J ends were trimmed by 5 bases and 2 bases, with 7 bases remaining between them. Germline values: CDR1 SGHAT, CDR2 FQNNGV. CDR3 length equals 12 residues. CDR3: CASSPFTYEQYF. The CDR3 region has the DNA TGTGCCAGCAGCCCCTTTACCTACGAGCAGTACTTC. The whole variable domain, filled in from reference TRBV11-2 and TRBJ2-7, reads EAGVAQSPRYKIIEKRQSVAFWCNPISGHATLYWYQQILGQGPKLLIQFQNNGVVDDSQLPKDRFSAERLKGVDSTLKIQPAKLEDSAVYLCASSPFTYEQYFGPGTRLTVT.

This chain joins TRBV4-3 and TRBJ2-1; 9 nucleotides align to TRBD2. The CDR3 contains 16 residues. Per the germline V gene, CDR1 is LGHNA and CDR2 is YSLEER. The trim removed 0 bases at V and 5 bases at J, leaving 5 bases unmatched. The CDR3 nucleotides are TGCGCCAGCAGCCAAGATCGAGCGGGAGGAAACAATGAGCAGTTCTTC. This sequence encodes CASSQDRAGGNNEQFF.

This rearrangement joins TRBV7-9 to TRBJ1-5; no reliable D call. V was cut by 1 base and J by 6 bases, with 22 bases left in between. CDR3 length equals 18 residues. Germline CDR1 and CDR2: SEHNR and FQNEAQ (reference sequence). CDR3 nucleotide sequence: TGTGCCAGCAGCTTAGTAGGAGTTGGCCCGGTGGAAGGTCAGCCCCAGCATTTT. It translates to CASSLVGVGPVEGQPQHF.

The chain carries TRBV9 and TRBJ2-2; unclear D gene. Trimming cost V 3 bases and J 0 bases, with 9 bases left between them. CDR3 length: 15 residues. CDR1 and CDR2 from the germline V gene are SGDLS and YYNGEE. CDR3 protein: CASSAISSNTGELFF. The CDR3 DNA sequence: TGTGCCAGCAGCGCCATCAGTTCGAACACCGGGGAGCTGTTTTTT.

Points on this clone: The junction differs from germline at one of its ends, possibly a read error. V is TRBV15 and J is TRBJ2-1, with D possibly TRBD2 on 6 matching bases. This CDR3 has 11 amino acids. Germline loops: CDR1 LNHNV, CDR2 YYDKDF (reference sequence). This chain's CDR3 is CATSGEEGMIF. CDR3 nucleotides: TGTGCCACCAGCGGTGAGGAGGGGATGATCTTC.

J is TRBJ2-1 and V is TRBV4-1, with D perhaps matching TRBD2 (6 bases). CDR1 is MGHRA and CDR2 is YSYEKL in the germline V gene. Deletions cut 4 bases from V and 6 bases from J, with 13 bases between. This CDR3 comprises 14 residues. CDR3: CASSRGGGFNEQFF. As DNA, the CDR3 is TGCGCCAGCAGCCGCGGAGGAGGGTTCAATGAGCAGTTCTTC.

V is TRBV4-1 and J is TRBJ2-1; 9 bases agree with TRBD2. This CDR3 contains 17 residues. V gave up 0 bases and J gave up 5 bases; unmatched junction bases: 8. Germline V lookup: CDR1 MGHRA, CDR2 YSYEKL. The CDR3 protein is CASSQDEGSGSHNEQFF. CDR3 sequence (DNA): TGCGCCAGCAGCCAAGATGAGGGTAGCGGGAGTCACAATGAGCAGTTCTTC.

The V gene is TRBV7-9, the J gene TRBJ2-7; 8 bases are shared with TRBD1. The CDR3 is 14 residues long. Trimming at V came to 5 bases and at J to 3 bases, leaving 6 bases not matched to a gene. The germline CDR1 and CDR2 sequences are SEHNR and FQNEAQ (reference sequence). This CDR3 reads CASSTKTGVYEQYF. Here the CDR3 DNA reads TGTGCCAGCAGCACAAAGACAGGGGTCTACGAGCAGTACTTC.

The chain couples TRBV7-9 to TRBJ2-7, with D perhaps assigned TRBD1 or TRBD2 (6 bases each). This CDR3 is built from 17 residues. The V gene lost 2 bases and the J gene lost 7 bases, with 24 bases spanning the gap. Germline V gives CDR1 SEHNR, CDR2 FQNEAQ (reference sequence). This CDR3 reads CASSLSHLLDGGGEQYF. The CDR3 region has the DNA TGTGCCAGCAGCTTATCCCATTTACTAGACGGAGGGGGGGAGCAGTACTTC. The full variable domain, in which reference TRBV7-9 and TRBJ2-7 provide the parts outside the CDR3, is DTGVSQNPRHKITKRGQNVTFRCDPISEHNRLYWYRQTLGQGPEFLTYFQNEAQLEKSRLLSDRFSAERPKGSFSTLEIQRTEQGDSAMYLCASSLSHLLDGGGEQYFGPGTRLTVT.

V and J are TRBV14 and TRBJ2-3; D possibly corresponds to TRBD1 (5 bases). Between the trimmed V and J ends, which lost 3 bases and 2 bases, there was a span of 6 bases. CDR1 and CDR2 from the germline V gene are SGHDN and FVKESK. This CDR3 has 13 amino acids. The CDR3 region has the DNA TGTGCCAGCAGCCAGGGGCACACAGATACGCAGTATTTT. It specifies CASSQGHTDTQYF.

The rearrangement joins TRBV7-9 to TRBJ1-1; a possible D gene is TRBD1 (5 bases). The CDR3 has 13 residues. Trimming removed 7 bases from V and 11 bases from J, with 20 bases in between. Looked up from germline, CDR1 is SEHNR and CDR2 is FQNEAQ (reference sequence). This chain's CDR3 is CASIPQADPGAFF. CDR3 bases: TGTGCCAGCATACCCCAAGCGGACCCAGGGGCTTTCTTT.

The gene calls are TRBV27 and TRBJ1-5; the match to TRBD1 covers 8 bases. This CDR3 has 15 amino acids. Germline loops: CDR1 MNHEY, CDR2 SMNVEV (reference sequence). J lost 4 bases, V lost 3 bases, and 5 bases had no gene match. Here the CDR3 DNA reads TGTGCCAGCAGTTTCAAGGACAGGGCGAATCAGCCCCAGCATTTT. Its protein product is CASSFKDRANQPQHF.

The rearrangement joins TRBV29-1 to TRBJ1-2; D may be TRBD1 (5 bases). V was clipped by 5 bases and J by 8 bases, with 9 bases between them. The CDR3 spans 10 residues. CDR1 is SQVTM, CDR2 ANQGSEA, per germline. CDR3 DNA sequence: TGCAGCGTTCCAGGGCTCGGCTACACCTTC. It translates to CSVPGLGYTF.

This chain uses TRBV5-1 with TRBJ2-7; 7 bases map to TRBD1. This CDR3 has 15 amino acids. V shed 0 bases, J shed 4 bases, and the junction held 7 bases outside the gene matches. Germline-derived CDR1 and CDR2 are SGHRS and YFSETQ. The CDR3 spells CASSLGVTGLYEQYF. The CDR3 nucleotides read TGCGCCAGCAGCTTGGGGGTGACAGGGTTGTACGAGCAGTACTTC.

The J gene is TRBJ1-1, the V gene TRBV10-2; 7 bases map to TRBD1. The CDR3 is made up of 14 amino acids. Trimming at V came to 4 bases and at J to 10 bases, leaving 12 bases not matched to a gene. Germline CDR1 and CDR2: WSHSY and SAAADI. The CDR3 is CASSGPTSQGGAFF. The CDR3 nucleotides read TGCGCCAGCAGTGGACCAACGTCCCAGGGGGGAGCTTTCTTT.

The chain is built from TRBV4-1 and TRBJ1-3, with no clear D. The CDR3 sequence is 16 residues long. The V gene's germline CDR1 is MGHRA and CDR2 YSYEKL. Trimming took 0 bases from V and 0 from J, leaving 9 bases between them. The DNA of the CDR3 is TGCGCCAGCAGCCAAGAACCGCGGTCCTCTGGAAACACCATATATTTT. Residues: CASSQEPRSSGNTIYF.